This is a list of T cell receptor beta chains from one sample in a study of blood T cells in healthy people across ages. TCRdb used MiXCR to reprocess the 5' RACE reads, holding one entry per CDR3 protein. The table lists hundreds of thousands of distinct CDR3 sequences, around 45% of them singletons. The sequencing input was blood. The source of these receptors is a woman aged 60-75 years in good health. Both conserved end residues are part of each CDR3. The order of the fields is clone size, J gene, D gene, CDR3 length, V gene, CDR3 DNA, CDR3 protein. The D gene is left open where the match is weak. Where a row states a size, it is once, few, many or the class of an expanded clone; other rows omit it.

clone size: .
J gene: TRBJ2-1
D gene: TRBD1
CDR3 length: 16
V gene: TRBV18
CDR3 DNA: TGTGCCAGCTCACGGGGAGCGACAGGGGCGTGGAATGAGCAGTTCTTC
CDR3 protein: CASSRGATGAWNEQFF

clone size: few
J gene: TRBJ2-7
D gene: TRBD1
CDR3 length: 14
V gene: TRBV7-2
CDR3 DNA: TGTGCCAGCAGCAGGACAGGGGGCCTGGACGAGCAGTACTTC
CDR3 protein: CASSRTGGLDEQYF

clone size: .
J gene: TRBJ2-1
D gene: .
CDR3 length: 14
V gene: TRBV29-1
CDR3 DNA: TGCAGCGTTCCGTCGGACATCTCCTACAATGAGCAGTTCTTC
CDR3 protein: CSVPSDISYNEQFF

clone size: many
J gene: TRBJ2-5
D gene: .
CDR3 length: 19
V gene: TRBV11-2
CDR3 DNA: TGTGCCAGCAGCCCGCCCTATGGGGGGACAGTTAGAGAAAAAGAGACCCAGTACTTC
CDR3 protein: CASSPPYGGTVREKETQYF

clone size: .
J gene: TRBJ2-7
D gene: TRBD1
CDR3 length: 18
V gene: TRBV20-1
CDR3 DNA: TGCAGTGCTAGAGATTTACAGGGGGGCAACTTCAGCTCCTACGAGCAGTACTTC
CDR3 protein: CSARDLQGGNFSSYEQYF

clone size: .
J gene: TRBJ2-7
D gene: TRBD1
CDR3 length: 13
V gene: TRBV20-1
CDR3 DNA: TGCAGTGCTAAAGACAGGGAACGCTACGAGCAGTACTTC
CDR3 protein: CSAKDRERYEQYF

clone size: hyperexpanded
J gene: TRBJ2-1
D gene: .
CDR3 length: 13
V gene: TRBV6-5
CDR3 DNA: TGTGCCAGCAGTTACTCTGGAGCGGATGAGCAGTTCTTC
CDR3 protein: CASSYSGADEQFF

clone size: .
J gene: TRBJ2-5
D gene: .
CDR3 length: 14
V gene: TRBV2
CDR3 DNA: TGTGCCAGCAGTGAGGGGGTAGTACAAGAGACCCAGTACTTC
CDR3 protein: CASSEGVVQETQYF

clone size: .
J gene: TRBJ2-1
D gene: .
CDR3 length: 12
V gene: TRBV7-9
CDR3 DNA: TGTGCCAGCAGCTTAGTGGGTCAGGGGCAGTTCTTC
CDR3 protein: CASSLVGQGQFF

clone size: .
J gene: TRBJ2-1
D gene: .
CDR3 length: 12
V gene: TRBV6-1
CDR3 DNA: TGTGCCAGCAGTGAAAGGAGGGAAGAGCAGTTCTTC
CDR3 protein: CASSERREEQFF

clone size: few
J gene: TRBJ2-7
D gene: TRBD2
CDR3 length: 14
V gene: TRBV27
CDR3 DNA: TGTGCCAGCAGCCCCGGGACTAGCCGATACGAGCAGTACTTC
CDR3 protein: CASSPGTSRYEQYF

clone size: .
J gene: TRBJ2-5
D gene: .
CDR3 length: 14
V gene: TRBV7-2
CDR3 DNA: TGTGCCAGCAGCTTAGGCCCGGGGGCAATCAAGGAGTACTTC
CDR3 protein: CASSLGPGAIKEYF

clone size: .
J gene: TRBJ1-2
D gene: .
CDR3 length: 16
V gene: TRBV5-1
CDR3 DNA: TGCGCCAGCAGCTTGGAACGGCTTACCTTTACAGGTGGCTACACCTTC
CDR3 protein: CASSLERLTFTGGYTF

clone size: many
J gene: TRBJ1-2
D gene: .
CDR3 length: 14
V gene: TRBV7-2
CDR3 DNA: TGTGCCAGCAGCCCTAGAGGTGGTAACTATGGCTACACCTTC
CDR3 protein: CASSPRGGNYGYTF

clone size: few
J gene: TRBJ2-6
D gene: .
CDR3 length: 15
V gene: TRBV5-1
CDR3 DNA: TGCGCCAGCAGCTCGGACCCCTCTGGGGCCAACGTCCTGACTTTC
CDR3 protein: CASSSDPSGANVLTF

clone size: .
J gene: TRBJ2-1
D gene: TRBD2
CDR3 length: 15
V gene: TRBV25-1
CDR3 DNA: TGTGCCAGCACCCTGGGGGGGTCCTCCTACAGTGAGCAGTTCTTC
CDR3 protein: CASTLGGSSYSEQFF

clone size: .
J gene: TRBJ2-3
D gene: .
CDR3 length: 15
V gene: TRBV2
CDR3 DNA: TGTGCCAGCGAGTCTTCGGGGATACGGACAGATACGCAGTATTTT
CDR3 protein: CASESSGIRTDTQYF

clone size: .
J gene: TRBJ2-5
D gene: .
CDR3 length: 14
V gene: TRBV6-6
CDR3 DNA: TGTGCCAGCAGTCGTACCGGGACGAGGAATGAGCAGTACTTC
CDR3 protein: CASSRTGTRNEQYF

clone size: few
J gene: TRBJ2-3
D gene: .
CDR3 length: 13
V gene: TRBV6-4
CDR3 DNA: TGTGCCAGCAGTGACTCTTTAGTGGATACGCAGTATTTT
CDR3 protein: CASSDSLVDTQYF

clone size: few
J gene: TRBJ2-3
D gene: TRBD2
CDR3 length: 16
V gene: TRBV27
CDR3 DNA: TGTGCCAGCAGTACGACTAGCGGGACCGTAGCAGATACGCAGTATTTT
CDR3 protein: CASSTTSGTVADTQYF

clone size: .
J gene: TRBJ2-7
D gene: TRBD2
CDR3 length: 16
V gene: TRBV20-1
CDR3 DNA: TGCAGTGCTAGAGGGCTAGCGGGAGGTGTCCGTTACGAGCAGTACTTC
CDR3 protein: CSARGLAGGVRYEQYF

clone size: .
J gene: TRBJ1-1
D gene: .
CDR3 length: 11
V gene: TRBV20-1
CDR3 DNA: TGCAGTGCTAGCAACACAGCTGAAGCTTTCTTT
CDR3 protein: CSASNTAEAFF

clone size: .
J gene: TRBJ2-5
D gene: TRBD1
CDR3 length: 14
V gene: TRBV18
CDR3 DNA: TGTGCCAGCTCACGTGGACAGGTCAAGGAGACCCAGTACTTC
CDR3 protein: CASSRGQVKETQYF

clone size: .
J gene: TRBJ2-1
D gene: TRBD2
CDR3 length: 17
V gene: TRBV5-1
CDR3 DNA: TGCGCCAGCAGCCCCCGGACTAGCGGGAGATTTTACAATGAGCGGTTCTTC
CDR3 protein: CASSPRTSGRFYNERFF

clone size: few
J gene: TRBJ2-4
D gene: .
CDR3 length: 15
V gene: TRBV20-1
CDR3 DNA: TGCAGTGCTTTGGACAGAGTGACAGGCAAAAACATTCAGTACTTC
CDR3 protein: CSALDRVTGKNIQYF

clone size: .
J gene: TRBJ2-5
D gene: .
CDR3 length: 15
V gene: TRBV3-1
CDR3 DNA: TGTGCCAGCAGCCCCTCAAGTAGAGCAGAAGAGACCCAGTACTTC
CDR3 protein: CASSPSSRAEETQYF

clone size: .
J gene: TRBJ2-1
D gene: .
CDR3 length: 13
V gene: TRBV9
CDR3 DNA: TGTGCCAGCAGCCTGGGCGGGGAGGATGAGCAGTTCTTC
CDR3 protein: CASSLGGEDEQFF

clone size: once
J gene: TRBJ2-1
D gene: .
CDR3 length: 11
V gene: TRBV30
CDR3 DNA: TGTGCCTGGAGTGTAGGAGGTTGGCAGTTCTTC
CDR3 protein: CAWSVGGWQFF

clone size: few
J gene: TRBJ2-1
D gene: TRBD2
CDR3 length: 17
V gene: TRBV11-2
CDR3 DNA: TGTGCCAGCAGCCCCGCTTTGGGGAGCGGGGGCTATCATGAGCAGTTCTTC
CDR3 protein: CASSPALGSGGYHEQFF

clone size: .
J gene: TRBJ2-7
D gene: TRBD2
CDR3 length: 15
V gene: TRBV28
CDR3 DNA: TGTGCCAGCAGTTTTTCACTAGCGGGTTCCTACGAGCAGTACTTC
CDR3 protein: CASSFSLAGSYEQYF

clone size: .
J gene: TRBJ1-4
D gene: .
CDR3 length: 11
V gene: TRBV28
CDR3 DNA: TGTGCCAACAACGAGGGTGAAAAACTGTTTTTT
CDR3 protein: CANNEGEKLFF

clone size: .
J gene: TRBJ2-7
D gene: TRBD2
CDR3 length: 20
V gene: TRBV20-1
CDR3 DNA: TGCAGTGCACGGGGACTAGCGGGAGGGTGGAAGGGGAGGTCCTACAATGAGCAGTACTTC
CDR3 protein: CSARGLAGGWKGRSYNEQYF

clone size: .
J gene: TRBJ2-1
D gene: .
CDR3 length: 12
V gene: TRBV29-1
CDR3 DNA: TGCAGCGTTGTTGGGCCTAACAATGGGCAGTTCTTC
CDR3 protein: CSVVGPNNGQFF

clone size: .
J gene: TRBJ2-1
D gene: .
CDR3 length: 14
V gene: TRBV6-6
CDR3 DNA: TGTGCCAGCAGTTACTCGGATCTAGGGAATGAGCAGTTCTTC
CDR3 protein: CASSYSDLGNEQFF

clone size: .
J gene: TRBJ2-7
D gene: TRBD2
CDR3 length: 15
V gene: TRBV7-2
CDR3 DNA: TGTGCCAGCAGCCGAGGGGAGGGACGGTCCTACGAGCAGTACTTC
CDR3 protein: CASSRGEGRSYEQYF

clone size: few
J gene: TRBJ2-1
D gene: TRBD2
CDR3 length: 15
V gene: TRBV7-3
CDR3 DNA: TGTGCCAGCAGCCTGGGGGGGACTAGCTCCGGAGAGCAGTTCTTC
CDR3 protein: CASSLGGTSSGEQFF